This TCR beta chain emerged from a study of CD8+ T cells in alopecia areata. Stated treatment: oral pan-JAK inhibitor, 5-10 mg twice daily. RNA, once extracted, was reverse transcribed into cDNA for use as the sequencing template. Method: immunoSEQ multiplex PCR; TCRdb's copy keeps in-frame clones and lacks some. The repertoire holds about 210,000 clones, with less than 65% as singletons. The CDR3 extends over 16 amino acids. Per the germline V gene, CDR1 is SGHVS and CDR2 is FQNEAQ. Trimming stripped 1 base from V and 6 bases from J, with 19 bases between. The TCR comes from a human donor with alopecia areata. The V gene is TRBV7-8, the J gene TRBJ2-7, with D perhaps TRBD2 (7 bases). Sample: CD4+ T cells sorted from blood, taken at week 4, from a patient treated with tofacitinib. The CDR3 DNA sequence: TGTGCCAGCAGCTTAGAGGGTAGGGGGGGGCCCTCCGAGCAGTACTTC. Protein sequence: CASSLEGRGGPSEQYF. Full variable domain (missing parts from reference TRBV7-8 and TRBJ2-7): GAGVSQSPRYKVAKRGQDVALRCDPISGHVSLFWYQQALGQGPEFLTYFQNEAQLDKSGLPSDRFFAERPEGSVSTLKIQRTQQEDSAVYLCASSLEGRGGPSEQYFGPGTRLTVT.